The 15 T cell receptor beta chains presented below share a single source sample, sequenced in a study of blood T cell repertoires in COVID-19. The method was immunoSEQ multiplex PCR; TCRdb's version includes in-frame clones alone and lacks a portion of them. The table lists tens of thousands of clones, roughly 80% of them singletons, with roughly 60% in the top ten. Specimen: peripheral blood. The receptor source for this set is a woman older than 75 with acute or convalescent COVID-19.

The chain employs TRBV5-4 and TRBJ2-1; 8 bases are shared with TRBD1. From germline, CDR1 is SGHNT and CDR2 YYREEE (reference sequence). V shed 0 bases and J 5 bases; nucleotides not matched to a gene: 7. The CDR3 runs to 16 residues. CDR3 amino acids: CASSLGGTGPDNEQFF. In DNA form, the CDR3 reads TGTGCCAGCAGCTTGGGGGGGACAGGACCCGACAATGAGCAGTTCTTC.

The chain joins TRBV7-3 to TRBJ2-6; 8 bases are a match to TRBD2. Germline trimming cut 5 bases from V and 0 bases from J; bases unmatched to any gene: 0. Germline V CDR1 and CDR2: SGHTA, FQGTGA. CDR3 length: 15 amino acids. The CDR3: CASSREGSGANVLTF. The CDR3 coding sequence is TGTGCCAGCAGCCGGGAGGGCTCTGGGGCCAACGTCCTGACTTTC.

As DNA, the CDR3 is TGTGCCAGTAGTATCTACAATCAGCCCCAGCATTTT. It specifies CASSIYNQPQHF. The chain recombines TRBV19 with TRBJ1-5; no reliable D call. Germline V gene data show CDR1 as LNHDA and CDR2 as SQIVND (reference sequence). Trimming stripped 3 bases from V and 3 bases from J, with 3 bases between. The CDR3 is 12 residues long.

The chain uses TRBV5-6 and TRBJ2-1; D gene unclear. The germline V gene encodes CDR1 SGHDT and CDR2 YYEEEE. The V end was cut by 2 bases, the J end by 4 bases, with 4 bases between. There are 12 residues in the CDR3. Written as DNA, the CDR3 is TGTGCCAGCAGCTTCCAATACAATGAGCAGTTCTTC. Protein: CASSFQYNEQFF. Full variable domain (missing parts from reference TRBV5-6 and TRBJ2-1): DAGVTQSPTHLIKTRGQQVTLRCSPKSGHDTVSWYQQALGQGPQFIFQYYEEEERQRGNFPDRFSGHQFPNYSSELNVNALLLGDSALYLCASSFQYNEQFFGPGTRLTVL.

The V gene is TRBV3-1 (or the pseudogene TRBV3-2), the J gene TRBJ1-6; TRBD1 agrees at 8 bases. The CDR3 is 16 amino acids. After removal of 1 base from V and 4 bases from J, the junction contained 3 bases not matched to a gene. Germline lookup yields CDR1 LGHDT and CDR2 YNNKEL (reference sequence). The CDR3 loop reads CASSQGTGRYNSPLHF. CDR3 DNA: TGTGCCAGCAGCCAAGGGACAGGGAGATATAATTCACCCCTCCACTTT.

The V gene is TRBV18, the J gene TRBJ1-1, with 10 nucleotides matching TRBD1. CDR1 KGHSH and CDR2 LQKENI come from the germline V gene. The CDR3 runs to 14 residues. V lost 3 bases and J lost 3; bases outside the gene matches: 1. CDR3 DNA: TGTGCCAGCTCACCTGGGACAGGGGACACTGAAGCTTTCTTT. Its translation: CASSPGTGDTEAFF.

This clone was seen only once. The chain couples TRBV4-3 to TRBJ1-2; D is unclear. V was pared by 1 base and J by 4 bases, with 16 bases between. The CDR3 spans 16 residues. Germline assignment: CDR1 LGHNA and CDR2 YSLEER. CDR3 loop: CASSQGGADESYGYTF. The CDR3 nucleotides are TGCGCCAGCAGCCAAGGCGGAGCGGACGAAAGCTATGGCTACACCTTC.

V usage is TRBV14 and J usage is TRBJ1-1; 9 nucleotides match TRBD1. CDR3 length equals 15 residues. With 1 base clipped from V and 5 bases from J, the junction kept 5 bases outside the gene matches. Germline V gives CDR1 SGHDN, CDR2 FVKESK. CDR3 bases: TGTGCCAGCAGCCAAGGTTTCGGGACAGGGACTGAAGCTTTCTTT. Protein sequence: CASSQGFGTGTEAFF.

The CDR3 loop is CASSLGTGAGNTIYF. DNA of the CDR3: TGTGCCAGCAGCTTAGGGACAGGGGCTGGAAACACCATATATTTT. The chain carries TRBV11-2 and TRBJ1-3; 9 positions agree with TRBD1. Germline values: CDR1 SGHAT, CDR2 FQNNGV. The CDR3 is made up of 15 amino acids. The V and J ends lost 1 base and 2 bases, in that order; junction bases with no gene match: 0.

A remark on this clone: Other DNA sequences in this specimen translate into the identical CDR3. The rearrangement joins TRBV5-1 to TRBJ1-1; D call uncertain. Germline V gives CDR1 SGHRS, CDR2 YFSETQ. The CDR3 runs 13 residues. V was cut by 4 bases and J by 1 base, with 8 bases left in between. The CDR3 region is CASSLTTNTEAFF. The CDR3 bases are TGCGCCAGCAGCCTTACAACGAACACTGAAGCTTTCTTT.

This sequence joins TRBV5-1 and TRBJ1-6; D is unclear. There are 14 residues in the CDR3. V was clipped by 4 bases and J by 3 bases, with 8 bases between them. Looked up from germline, CDR1 is SGHRS and CDR2 is YFSETQ. The CDR3, as DNA: TGCGCCAGCAGCATAGCCCGCTATAATTCACCCCTCCACTTT. This encodes CASSIARYNSPLHF.

The chain employs TRBV19 and TRBJ1-1; 7 bases map to TRBD1. The CDR3 length is 14 residues. Germline V CDR1 and CDR2: LNHDA, SQIVND (reference sequence). The V gene end was trimmed by 4 bases and the J gene end by 8 bases; junction bases not matched to a gene: 10. This chain's CDR3 is CASSTGGRVIEAFF. For the CDR3, the DNA is TGTGCCAGTAGTACAGGGGGGCGGGTGATCGAAGCTTTCTTT.

The chain is built from TRBV19 and TRBJ1-1; no clear D. CDR3 length equals 13 residues. Germline V gene sequence: CDR1 LNHDA, CDR2 SQIVND (reference sequence). The V end lost 7 bases, the J end lost 5 bases, and 14 bases lay between the germline ends. This CDR3 reads CASNQNPWTEAFF. In DNA, the CDR3 is TGTGCCAGTAACCAGAATCCTTGGACTGAAGCTTTCTTT. The entire variable domain, with the rest obtained from reference TRBV19 and TRBJ1-1, is as follows: DGGITQSPKYLFRKEGQNVTLSCEQNLNHDAMYWYRQDPGQGLRLIYYSQIVNDFQKGDIAEGYSVSREKKESFPLTVTSAQKNPTAFYLCASNQNPWTEAFFGQGTRLTVV.

V gene TRBV19 combines with J gene TRBJ1-3; D uncertain. Germline V gene sequence: CDR1 LNHDA, CDR2 SQIVND (reference sequence). The CDR3 extends over 13 amino acids. Trimming left V 7 bases short and J 2 bases short, with 9 bases between. CDR3 amino acids: CASTGRAGNTIYF. CDR3 nucleotide sequence: TGTGCCAGTACCGGGAGGGCTGGAAACACCATATATTTT.

This sequence joins TRBV9 and TRBJ1-1; D is unresolved. Germline CDR1 reads SGDLS; CDR2 reads YYNGEE. This CDR3 spans 16 amino acids. Trimming shortened V by 0 bases and J by 6 bases, and 18 bases separated the two germline ends. DNA for the CDR3: TGTGCCAGCAGCGTAGCTACAATCGGCGCGGGATCTGAAGCTTTCTTT. Its protein product is CASSVATIGAGSEAFF. The full variable domain, its missing parts supplied by reference TRBV9 and TRBJ1-1, is DSGVTQTPKHLITATGQRVTLRCSPRSGDLSVYWYQQSLDQGLQFLIQYYNGEERAKGNILERFSAQQFPDLHSELNLSSLELGDSALYFCASSVATIGAGSEAFFGQGTRLTVV.